The rows below give T cell receptor beta chains drawn from one sample of a study of blood T cell repertoires in COVID-19. Clones were read by immunoSEQ multiplex PCR, and TCRdb kept only the in-frame ones, dropping some. The table shows 300,000 to 500,000 clones, with 85% to 90% occurring only once. Sequenced material: PBMCs or T cells enriched from blood (not recorded which). These receptors all stem from a woman aged 30 to 39 with acute COVID-19. Both conserved end residues are part of each CDR3. The D gene is left open where the match is weak. Clone size is shown for a subset of rows, as once, few, many or a class of expanded clone.

>.|TRBJ2-3|TRBV15|.
TGTGCCACCAGCAAGGGGAGGACGGGCCCCCTAGATACGCAGTATTTT
CATSKGRTGPLDTQYF
>.|TRBJ1-2|TRBV24-1|TRBD1
TGTGCCACCAGCCCAGCACAACAGGGGAACTATGGCTACACCTTC
CATSPAQQGNYGYTF
>.|TRBJ1-2|TRBV18|TRBD1
TGTGCCAGCTCACCGGACAGGACCCTATACATTAACTATGGCTACACCTTC
CASSPDRTLYINYGYTF
>.|TRBJ1-5|TRBV5-8|.
TGTGCCAGCAGCTTGGGAGGGCGAAGCAATCAGCCCCAGCATTTT
CASSLGGRSNQPQHF
>.|TRBJ2-4|TRBV13|.
TGTGCCAGCAGCTTACAGGGTTCCAAAAACATTCAGTACTTC
CASSLQGSKNIQYF
>once|TRBJ2-2|TRBV5-1|.
TGCGCCAGCAGCTTGCCCGGGACCGGGGAGCTGTTTTTT
CASSLPGTGELFF
>few|TRBJ2-7|TRBV4-1|TRBD1
TGCGCCAGCAGCCCCTCTGGACAGGGCGGAGACTACGAGCAGTACTTC
CASSPSGQGGDYEQYF
>.|TRBJ2-1|TRBV24-1|TRBD1
TGTGCCACCAGTGACACTCAACCGGGACAGGGGTTGACCTACAATGAGCAGTTCTTC
CATSDTQPGQGLTYNEQFF
>once|TRBJ1-5|TRBV18|.
TGTGCCAGCTCACCAGGGGCAGGTAATCAGCCCCAGCATTTT
CASSPGAGNQPQHF
>once|TRBJ2-1|TRBV27|.
TGTGCCAGCAGTTTCGGGAAAGGGGGTTTCAATGAGCAGTTCTTC
CASSFGKGGFNEQFF
>.|TRBJ2-1|TRBV2|TRBD2
TGTGCCAGCAGGAGGACTAGCGGGGTGAACAATGAGCAGTTCTTC
CASRRTSGVNNEQFF
>.|TRBJ2-7|TRBV5-5|TRBD1
TGTGCCAGCAGCTTCCGACAGGGATTATTAGACGAGCAGTACTTC
CASSFRQGLLDEQYF
>.|TRBJ2-2|TRBV6-5|.
TGTGCCAGCAGTTATCTGAGGACAAACACCGGGGAGCTGTTTTTT
CASSYLRTNTGELFF
>.|TRBJ1-5|TRBV10-3|.
TGTGCCATCAGTAAGGGGGATAATAGCAATCAGCCCCAGCATTTT
CAISKGDNSNQPQHF
>.|TRBJ2-7|TRBV6-5|TRBD1
TGTGCCAGCAGTCCCTGGACAGGGGCCTACGAGCAGTACTTC
CASSPWTGAYEQYF
>.|TRBJ2-1|TRBV2|.
TGTGCCAGCAGTGTAACCCTCGGGGGCAATGAGCAGTTCTTC
CASSVTLGGNEQFF
>.|TRBJ1-4|TRBV10-3|.
TGTGCCATCAGTGCGAGTCGGGGATCCGAAAAACTGTTTTTT
CAISASRGSEKLFF
>.|TRBJ2-1|TRBV12-3/TRBV12-4|.
TGTGCCAGCTCCCCTAGCTCCTACAATGAGCAGTTCTTC
CASSPSSYNEQFF
>.|TRBJ2-3|TRBV2|.
TGTGCCAGCGGAGCGGTCGCAGGCCAAAGGTATTTT
CASGAVAGQRYF
>.|TRBJ1-5|TRBV15|.
TGTGCCACCAGCAGTACAGGCGCTAATCGGCCCCAGCATTTT
CATSSTGANRPQHF
>.|TRBJ1-1|TRBV18|.
TGTGCCAGCTCACCTGTACAGGGTTACAACACTGAAGCTTTCTTT
CASSPVQGYNTEAFF
>.|TRBJ2-7|TRBV30|.
TGTGCCTGGAGCTCGGGGATTGCCTACGAGCAGTACTTC
CAWSSGIAYEQYF
>.|TRBJ1-3|TRBV9|TRBD1
TGTGCCAGCAGCGCAGGACAGGACCTCCACGGCACCATATATTTT
CASSAGQDLHGTIYF
>once|TRBJ2-1|TRBV7-6|TRBD2
TGTGCCAGCAGCCCTGTATCTAGCGGGGTTTCCTACAATGAGCAGTTCTTC
CASSPVSSGVSYNEQFF
>.|TRBJ1-1|TRBV5-1|TRBD1
TGCGCCAGCAGCTTGGAATGGACAGGACAGAACACTGAAGCTTTCTTT
CASSLEWTGQNTEAFF
>once|TRBJ1-1|TRBV19|TRBD1
TGTGCCAGTAGTTCTCAGGGGGCCGTTTATGAAGCTTTCTTT
CASSSQGAVYEAFF
>.|TRBJ1-5|TRBV7-8|.
TGTGCCAGCAGCCGCGCAGGGGCCCGCAATCAGCCCCAGCATTTT
CASSRAGARNQPQHF
>.|TRBJ1-1|TRBV20-1|.
TGCAGTGCCGCCAGAGGGGGTGAAGCTTTCTTT
CSAARGGEAFF
>.|TRBJ2-7|TRBV10-3|TRBD1
TGTGCCATCAGCCCCAGGGGGCATTACGAGCAGTACTTC
CAISPRGHYEQYF